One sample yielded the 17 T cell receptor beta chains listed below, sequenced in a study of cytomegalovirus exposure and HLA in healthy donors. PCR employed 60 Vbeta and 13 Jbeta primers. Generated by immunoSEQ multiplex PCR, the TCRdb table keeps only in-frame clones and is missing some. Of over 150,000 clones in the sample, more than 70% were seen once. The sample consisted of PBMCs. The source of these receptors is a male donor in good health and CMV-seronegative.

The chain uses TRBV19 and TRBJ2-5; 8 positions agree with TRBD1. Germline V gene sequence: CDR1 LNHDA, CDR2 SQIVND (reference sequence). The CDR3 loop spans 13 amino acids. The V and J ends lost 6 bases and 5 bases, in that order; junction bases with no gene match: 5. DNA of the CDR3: TGTGCCAGTAGAGTCAGGGGGCAGGAGACCCAGTACTTC. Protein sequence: CASRVRGQETQYF.

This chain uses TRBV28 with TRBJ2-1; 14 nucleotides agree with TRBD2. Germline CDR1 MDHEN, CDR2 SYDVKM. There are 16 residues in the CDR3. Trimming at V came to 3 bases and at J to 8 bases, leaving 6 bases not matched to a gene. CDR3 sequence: CASSFLGTSGSYEQFF. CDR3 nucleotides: TGTGCCAGCAGTTTCCTAGGGACTAGCGGGAGCTATGAGCAGTTCTTC. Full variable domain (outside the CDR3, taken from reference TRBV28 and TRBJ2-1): DVKVTQSSRYLVKRTGEKVFLECVQDMDHENMFWYRQDPGLGLRLIYFSYDVKMKEKGDIPEGYSVSREKKERFSLILESASTNQTSMYLCASSFLGTSGSYEQFFGPGTRLTVL.

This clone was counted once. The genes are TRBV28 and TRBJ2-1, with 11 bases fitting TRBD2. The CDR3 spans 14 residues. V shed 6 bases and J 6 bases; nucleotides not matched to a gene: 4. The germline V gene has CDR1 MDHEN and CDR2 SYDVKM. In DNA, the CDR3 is TGTGCCAGCAGCCGTAGCGGGAGGGCCAATGAGCAGTTCTTC. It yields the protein CASSRSGRANEQFF.

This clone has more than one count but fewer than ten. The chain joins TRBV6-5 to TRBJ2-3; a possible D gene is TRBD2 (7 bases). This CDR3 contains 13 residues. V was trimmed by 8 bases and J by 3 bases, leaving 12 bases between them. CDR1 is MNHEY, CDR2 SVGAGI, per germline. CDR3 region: CASSRGRTDTQYF. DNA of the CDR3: TGTGCCAGCTCGCGGGGGCGGACAGATACGCAGTATTTT.

Here the CDR3 reads CASSRGGENYGYTF. Here the CDR3 DNA reads TGTGCCAGCAGCCGAGGTGGAGAGAACTATGGCTACACCTTC. The V and J genes are TRBV4-2 and TRBJ1-2; D ambiguous. The CDR3 is made up of 14 amino acids. The ends were cut back, 4 bases at V and 2 bases at J, with 11 bases in the middle. Germline CDR1 and CDR2: LGHNA and YNFKEQ.

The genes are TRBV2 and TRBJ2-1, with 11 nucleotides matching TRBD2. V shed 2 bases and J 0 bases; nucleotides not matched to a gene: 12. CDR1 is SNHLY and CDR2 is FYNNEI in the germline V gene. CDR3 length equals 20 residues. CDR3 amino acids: CASSERAGLAVSFSYNEQFF. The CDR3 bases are TGTGCCAGCAGTGAACGTGCGGGACTAGCGGTCTCTTTCTCCTACAATGAGCAGTTCTTC.

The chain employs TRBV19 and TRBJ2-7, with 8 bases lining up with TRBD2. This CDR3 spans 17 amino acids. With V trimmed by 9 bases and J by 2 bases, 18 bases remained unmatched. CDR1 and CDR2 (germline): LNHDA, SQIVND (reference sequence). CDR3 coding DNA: TGTGCCAGCAGTCGTTCCGTTAGCGGGACACTTACCTACGAGCAGTACTTC. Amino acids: CASSRSVSGTLTYEQYF.

The CDR3 DNA reads TGCAGCGTTACTGAGAGCTCCTATAATTCACCCCTCCACTTT. Translated, it gives CSVTESSYNSPLHF. The rearrangement uses TRBV29-1 and TRBJ1-6; D uncertain. This CDR3 contains 14 residues. V lost 5 bases and J 0 bases, leaving 8 bases between the germline ends. Germline CDR1 is SQVTM and CDR2 is ANQGSEA. The variable domain in full, completed from reference TRBV29-1 and TRBJ1-6, reads SAVISQKPSRDICQRGTSLTIQCQVDSQVTMMFWYRQQPGQSLTLIATANQGSEATYESGFVIDKFPISRPNLTFSTLTVSNMSPEDSSIYLCSVTESSYNSPLHFGNGTRLTVT.

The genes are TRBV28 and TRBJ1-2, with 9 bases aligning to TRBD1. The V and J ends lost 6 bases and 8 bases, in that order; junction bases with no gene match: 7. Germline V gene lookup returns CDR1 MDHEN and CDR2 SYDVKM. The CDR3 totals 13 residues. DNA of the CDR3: TGTGCCAGCAGATCGGGACAGGGAGGCGGCTACACCTTC. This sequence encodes CASRSGQGGGYTF.

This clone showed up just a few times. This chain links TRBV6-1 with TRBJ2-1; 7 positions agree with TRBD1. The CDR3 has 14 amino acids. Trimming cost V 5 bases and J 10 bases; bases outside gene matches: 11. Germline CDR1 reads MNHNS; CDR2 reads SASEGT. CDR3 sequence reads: CASSTQGSGGEQFF. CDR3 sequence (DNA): TGTGCCAGCAGTACACAGGGGAGCGGCGGGGAGCAGTTCTTC.

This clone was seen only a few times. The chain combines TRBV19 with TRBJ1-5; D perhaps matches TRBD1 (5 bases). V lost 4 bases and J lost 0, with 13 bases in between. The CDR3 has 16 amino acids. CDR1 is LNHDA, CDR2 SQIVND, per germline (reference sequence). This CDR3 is CASSTLGLSSNQPQHF. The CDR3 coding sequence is TGTGCCAGTAGTACCTTGGGACTCTCTAGCAATCAGCCCCAGCATTTT.

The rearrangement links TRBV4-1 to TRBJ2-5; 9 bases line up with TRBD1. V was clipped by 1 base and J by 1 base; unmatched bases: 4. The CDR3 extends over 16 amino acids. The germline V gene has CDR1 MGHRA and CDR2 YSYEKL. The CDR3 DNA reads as TGCGCCAGCAGCCAAGTCGGGACAGGGCCCCAAGAGACCCAGTACTTC. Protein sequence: CASSQVGTGPQETQYF.

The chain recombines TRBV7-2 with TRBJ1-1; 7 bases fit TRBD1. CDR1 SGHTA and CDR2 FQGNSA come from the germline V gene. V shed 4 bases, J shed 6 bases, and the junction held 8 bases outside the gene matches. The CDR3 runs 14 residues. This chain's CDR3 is CASSWTKGASEAFF. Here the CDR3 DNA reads TGTGCCAGCAGCTGGACCAAGGGGGCATCTGAAGCTTTCTTT.

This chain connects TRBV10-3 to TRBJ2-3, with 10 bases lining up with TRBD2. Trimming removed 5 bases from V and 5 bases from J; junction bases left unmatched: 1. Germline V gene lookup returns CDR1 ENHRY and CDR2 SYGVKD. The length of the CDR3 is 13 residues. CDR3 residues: CAISLAGEDTQYF. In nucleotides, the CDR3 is TGTGCCATCAGTCTAGCGGGAGAAGATACGCAGTATTTT.

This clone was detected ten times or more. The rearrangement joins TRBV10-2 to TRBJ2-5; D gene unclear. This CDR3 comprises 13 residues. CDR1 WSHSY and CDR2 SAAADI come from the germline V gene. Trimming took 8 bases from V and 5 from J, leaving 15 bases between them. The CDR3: CASRLYQVETQYF. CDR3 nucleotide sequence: TGCGCCAGCCGCTTATATCAGGTGGAGACCCAGTACTTC.

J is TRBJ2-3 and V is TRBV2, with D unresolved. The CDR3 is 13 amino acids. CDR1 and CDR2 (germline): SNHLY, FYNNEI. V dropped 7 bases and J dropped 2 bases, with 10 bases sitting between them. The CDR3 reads CASTPANTDTQYF. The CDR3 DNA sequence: TGTGCCAGCACCCCCGCGAACACAGATACGCAGTATTTT.

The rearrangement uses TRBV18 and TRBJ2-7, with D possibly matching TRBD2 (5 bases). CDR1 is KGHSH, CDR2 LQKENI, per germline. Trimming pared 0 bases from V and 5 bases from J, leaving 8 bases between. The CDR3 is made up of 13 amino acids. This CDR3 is CASSPPARDEQYF. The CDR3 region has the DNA TGTGCCAGCTCACCACCGGCGCGGGACGAGCAGTACTTC.